The sequence of this T cell receptor beta chain was determined in a study of siplizumab effects on memory and regulatory T cells. From germline, CDR1 is SGHVS and CDR2 FQNEAQ. The CDR3 contains 15 residues. The trim removed 1 base at V and 4 bases at J, leaving 5 bases unmatched. Using immunoSEQ multiplex PCR, the repertoire was profiled, and TCRdb retains in-frame clones only, with some absent. The sample holds about 87,000 clones, over 85% seen once. Source material: non-Treg CD4+ T cells sorted from blood. The chain couples TRBV7-8 to TRBJ1-2, with 8 bases identical to TRBD1. The TCR sequence derives from a human donor in good health. DNA of the CDR3: TGTGCCAGCAGCTTAGAGGGACAGGAAACCTATGGCTACACCTTC. Residues: CASSLEGQETYGYTF. The full variable domain, in which reference TRBV7-8 and TRBJ1-2 provide the parts outside the CDR3, is GAGVSQSPRYKVAKRGQDVALRCDPISGHVSLFWYQQALGQGPEFLTYFQNEAQLDKSGLPSDRFFAERPEGSVSTLKIQRTQQEDSAVYLCASSLEGQETYGYTFGSGTRLTVV.